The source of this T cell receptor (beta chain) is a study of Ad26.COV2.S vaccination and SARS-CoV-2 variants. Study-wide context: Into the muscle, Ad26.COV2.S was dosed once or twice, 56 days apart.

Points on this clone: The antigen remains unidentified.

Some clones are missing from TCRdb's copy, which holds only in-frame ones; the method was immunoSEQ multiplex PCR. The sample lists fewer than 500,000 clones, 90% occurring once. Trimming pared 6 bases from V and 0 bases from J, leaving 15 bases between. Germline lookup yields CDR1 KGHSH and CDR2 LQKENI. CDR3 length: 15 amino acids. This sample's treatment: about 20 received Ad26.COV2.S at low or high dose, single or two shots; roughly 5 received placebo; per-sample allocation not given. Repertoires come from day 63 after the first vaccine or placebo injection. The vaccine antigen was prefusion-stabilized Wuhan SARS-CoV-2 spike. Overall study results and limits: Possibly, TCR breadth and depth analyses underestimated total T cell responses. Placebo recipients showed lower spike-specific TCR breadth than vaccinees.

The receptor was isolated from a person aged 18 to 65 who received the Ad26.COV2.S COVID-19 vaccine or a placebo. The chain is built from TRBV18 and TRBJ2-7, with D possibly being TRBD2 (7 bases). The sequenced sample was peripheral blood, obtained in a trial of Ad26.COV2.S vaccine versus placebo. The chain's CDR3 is CASSEGGAASYEQYF. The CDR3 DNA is TGTGCCAGCTCGGAAGGGGGGGCCGCCTCCTACGAGCAGTACTTC.